These 27 T cell receptor beta chains originate from one sample sequenced in a study of cytomegalovirus exposure and HLA in healthy donors. It was with 60 Vbeta and 13 Jbeta primers that the PCR ran. Assay used: immunoSEQ multiplex PCR; TCRdb lists only in-frame clones, some missing. This table holds 100,000 to 150,000 clones, 75% to 85% found once. Sequenced: PBMCs. The receptors originated from a female donor in good health and CMV-seropositive.

V is TRBV5-1 and J is TRBJ2-7; 7 bases agree with TRBD1. This CDR3 region has 13 residues. V gave up 6 bases and J gave up 0 bases; unmatched junction bases: 3. Looked up from germline, CDR1 is SGHRS and CDR2 is YFSETQ. This CDR3 is CASNRQGSYEQYF. In nucleotides, the CDR3 is TGCGCCAGCAACCGACAGGGCTCCTACGAGCAGTACTTC.

The chain combines TRBV29-1 with TRBJ2-5; perhaps TRBD2 as D (5 bases). The J call is in doubt because the DNA end fits TRBJ2-7 better. The germline gives CDR1 SQVTM, CDR2 ANQGSEA. The CDR3 has 11 amino acids. The CDR3 sequence: CSAATSYEQYF. The CDR3 coding sequence is TGCAGCGCCGCAACTAGCTACGAGCAGTACTTC.

This chain connects TRBV9 to TRBJ2-7, with unresolved D. The CDR3 consists of 11 residues. Deletions cut 3 bases from V and 4 bases from J, with 5 bases between. Per germline, CDR1 SGDLS and CDR2 YYNGEE. The CDR3 region is CASSAGYEQYF. CDR3 bases: TGTGCCAGCAGCGCCGGGTACGAGCAGTACTTC.

The count of this clone is one. The V call is TRBV28, the J call TRBJ2-1; 10 bases agree with TRBD2. Germline-derived CDR1 and CDR2 are MDHEN and SYDVKM. V was clipped by 1 base and J by 10 bases; unmatched bases: 7. The CDR3 totals 15 residues. CDR3 nucleotide sequence: TGTGCCAGCAGTTTATCAGCGGGAGGGCCTAAAGAGCAGTTCTTC. This gives the protein CASSLSAGGPKEQFF.

This chain uses TRBV11-3 with TRBJ2-5, with no clear D. Trimming took 1 base from V and 0 from J, leaving 12 bases between them. This CDR3 is 16 amino acids long. Germline V gives CDR1 SGHNT, CDR2 YENEEA. The CDR3 loop reads CASSLGSLYYQETQYF. CDR3 bases: TGTGCCAGCAGCTTAGGGTCACTGTACTACCAAGAGACCCAGTACTTC.

The chain joins TRBV11-2 to TRBJ1-1; D gene uncertain. CDR3 length: 15 residues. Looked up from germline, CDR1 is SGHAT and CDR2 is FQNNGV. Trimming took 1 base from V and 1 from J, leaving 10 bases between them. The DNA of the CDR3 is TGTGCCAGCAGCTTAGGGCGGGGAGGGAACACTGAAGCTTTCTTT. This translates into CASSLGRGGNTEAFF.

This chain uses TRBV14 with TRBJ2-1; 7 bases are shared with TRBD2. Germline V CDR1 and CDR2: SGHDN, FVKESK. CDR3 length equals 18 residues. With V trimmed by 3 bases and J by 4 bases, 15 bases remained unmatched. The CDR3 nucleotides read TGTGCCAGCAGCCAGTTTGCGTCTAGCGGAGACGTGTACAATGAGCAGTTCTTC. It translates to CASSQFASSGDVYNEQFF. Complete variable domain (other parts from reference TRBV14 and TRBJ2-1): EAGVTQFPSHSVIEKGQTVTLRCDPISGHDNLYWYRRVMGKEIKFLLHFVKESKQDESGMPNNRFLAERTGGTYSTLKVQPAELEDSGVYFCASSQFASSGDVYNEQFFGPGTRLTVL.

V gene TRBV5-1 combines with J gene TRBJ2-1; perhaps TRBD2 as D (6 bases). The V gene lost 2 bases and the J gene lost 8 bases, with 14 bases spanning the gap. The CDR3 sequence is 14 residues long. Germline loops: CDR1 SGHRS, CDR2 YFSETQ. CDR3 sequence reads: CASSFLTSNYEQFF. CDR3 coding DNA: TGCGCCAGCAGCTTCCTGACTAGTAACTATGAGCAGTTCTTC.

This rearrangement joins TRBV6-1 to TRBJ1-5, with a tentative D call TRBD1 (6 bases). The CDR3 contains 15 residues. The ends were cut back, 6 bases at V and 0 bases at J, with 12 bases in the middle. In germline, CDR1 is MNHNS, CDR2 SASEGT. CDR3 sequence: CASRPQGTSNQPQHF. CDR3 sequence (DNA): TGTGCCAGCAGGCCGCAGGGGACTAGCAATCAGCCCCAGCATTTT.

This clone was seen a handful of times. This sequence joins TRBV7-6 and TRBJ2-1, with 9 bases identical to TRBD1. From germline, CDR1 is SGHVS and CDR2 FNYEAQ. After removal of 5 bases from V and 10 bases from J, the junction contained 6 bases not matched to a gene. The CDR3 is 13 amino acids. The CDR3 here is CASSAGQGGEQFF. CDR3 nucleotides: TGTGCCAGCAGCGCGGGACAGGGAGGCGAGCAGTTCTTC.

As for this clone: One end of the junction fails to match germline, which may point to a read error. This rearrangement joins TRBV7-9 to TRBJ1-3; the match to TRBD1 covers 8 bases. The CDR3 runs 14 residues. Per germline, CDR1 SEHNR and CDR2 FQNEAQ (reference sequence). The CDR3 region is CSSRQGTLVNTIYF. As DNA, the CDR3 is TGTTCCAGCAGACAGGGGACGTTAGTAAACACCATATATTTT.

The chain joins TRBV4-1 to TRBJ2-5; 8 bases are a match to TRBD2. CDR3 length: 18 residues. V trimming: 0 bases; J trimming: 3 bases; junction bases outside the gene matches: 12. Germline V lookup: CDR1 MGHRA, CDR2 YSYEKL. The CDR3 sequence is CASSQDQGLRLAKETQYF. The CDR3, as DNA: TGCGCCAGCAGCCAAGATCAGGGCTTACGACTAGCGAAAGAGACCCAGTACTTC.

The chain carries TRBV9 and TRBJ2-1; perhaps TRBD1 as D (6 bases). Looked up from germline, CDR1 is SGDLS and CDR2 is YYNGEE. The CDR3 is 19 amino acids. V dropped 4 bases and J dropped 7 bases, with 30 bases sitting between them. DNA of the CDR3: TGTGCCAGCAGCCCACCGGATCTGTATGGGGGCCAGTCCACAAATGAGCAGTTCTTC. This sequence encodes CASSPPDLYGGQSTNEQFF.

The genes are TRBV19 and TRBJ1-3; weak D call: TRBD1 (6 bases). CDR3 length: 12 residues. V shed 10 bases and J shed 1 base, with 8 bases lying between them. Germline CDR1 reads LNHDA; CDR2 reads SQIVND (reference sequence). The CDR3 region has the DNA TGTGCCACTCAGGGGTCTGGAAACACCATATATTTT. Translated, it gives CATQGSGNTIYF.

The V call is TRBV5-1, the J call TRBJ1-3; 7 nucleotides align to TRBD1. V dropped 1 base and J dropped 1; count of bases not matched to a gene: 11. This CDR3 spans 18 amino acids. The germline V gene encodes CDR1 SGHRS and CDR2 YFSETQ. The CDR3 coding sequence is TGCGCCAGCAGCTTGAGTGGGTCAGGGGGAAGTTCTGGAAACACCATATATTTT. This translates into CASSLSGSGGSSGNTIYF.

The gene calls are TRBV11-2 and TRBJ2-2; possible D gene TRBD2, 5 bases. Trimming removed 6 bases from V and 9 bases from J, with 20 bases in between. There are 15 residues in the CDR3. Germline CDR1 reads SGHAT; CDR2 reads FQNNGV. The CDR3 DNA reads TGTGCCAGCAGTCGACTCTCCAGGAGGTCCAGGGAGCTGTTTTTT. Its protein is CASSRLSRRSRELFF.

The chain couples TRBV27 to TRBJ2-5, with a possible D match to TRBD2 (6 bases). The J call may be wrong; the DNA end is better matched by TRBJ2-7. The CDR3 is 14 amino acids. Germline V gene lookup returns CDR1 MNHEY and CDR2 SMNVEV (reference sequence). In DNA, the CDR3 is TGTGCCAGCAGTTTACAATACGGGAGAAACGAGCAGTACTTC. It yields the protein CASSLQYGRNEQYF.

J is TRBJ2-7 and V is TRBV20-1, with unresolved D. V was trimmed by 3 bases and J by 4 bases, leaving 7 bases between them. There are 11 residues in the CDR3. In germline, CDR1 is DFQATT, CDR2 SNEGSKA (reference sequence). The CDR3 reads CSARQMYEQYF. CDR3 DNA sequence: TGCAGTGCTAGGCAGATGTACGAGCAGTACTTC.

The chain carries TRBV9 and TRBJ2-1, with TRBD2 identical over 13 bases. The CDR3 covers 15 residues. CDR1 SGDLS and CDR2 YYNGEE come from the germline V gene. Trimming removed 4 bases from V and 8 bases from J; junction bases left unmatched: 6. CDR3 protein: CASSPGTSGAHEQFF. As DNA, the CDR3 is TGTGCCAGCAGCCCCGGGACTAGCGGGGCCCATGAGCAGTTCTTC.

The chain recombines TRBV6-1 with TRBJ2-2; 7 positions match TRBD1. The trim removed 0 bases at V and 8 bases at J, leaving 6 bases unmatched. CDR3 length equals 15 residues. In germline, CDR1 is MNHNS, CDR2 SASEGT. The CDR3 reads CASSEAGGHPGELFF. The CDR3 DNA is TGTGCCAGCAGTGAAGCAGGGGGCCACCCTGGGGAGCTGTTTTTT.

This chain joins TRBV6-1 and TRBJ1-6, with D unresolved. Trimming took off 0 bases at V and 7 bases at J, with 7 bases between the two ends. CDR3 size: 14 residues. Germline V gives CDR1 MNHNS, CDR2 SASEGT. CDR3 in amino acids: CASSEAAPNSPLHF. Here the CDR3 DNA reads TGTGCCAGCAGTGAAGCAGCGCCCAATTCACCCCTCCACTTT.

The chain joins TRBV2 to TRBJ2-7, with a possible D match to TRBD2 (6 bases). V lost 5 bases, J lost 4 bases, and 18 bases lay in between. In germline, CDR1 is SNHLY, CDR2 FYNNEI. The CDR3 sequence is 15 residues long. The CDR3 region has the DNA TGTGCCAGCAGTTCGACTCGGGAGAGGGGTTACGAGCAGTACTTC. Its translation: CASSSTRERGYEQYF.

The rearrangement links TRBV2 to TRBJ2-7, with 7 bases aligning to TRBD1. There are 13 residues in the CDR3. Trimming cost V 8 bases and J 1 base; bases outside gene matches: 5. Germline values: CDR1 SNHLY, CDR2 FYNNEI. CDR3 in DNA: TGTGCCAGCTGCCTGACAGGGTCCTACGAGCAGTACTTC. Translating gives CASCLTGSYEQYF.

This clone turned up a few times. The rearrangement joins TRBV10-2 to TRBJ1-5; no definite D call. V dropped 3 bases and J dropped 4 bases, with 4 bases sitting between them. CDR3 length: 12 amino acids. Looked up from germline, CDR1 is WSHSY and CDR2 is SAAADI. The CDR3 is CASSDGNQPQHF. In DNA form, the CDR3 reads TGCGCCAGCAGTGACGGGAATCAGCCCCAGCATTTT.

The chain combines TRBV15 with TRBJ1-4, with D unresolved. The CDR3 spans 13 residues. Deletions cut 2 bases from V and 10 bases from J, with 11 bases between. Germline loops: CDR1 LNHNV, CDR2 YYDKDF (reference sequence). CDR3 coding DNA: TGTGCCACCAGCAGATACGTCGAGGGAAAACTGTTTTTT. It codes for CATSRYVEGKLFF.

J is TRBJ2-1 and V is TRBV25-1; 9 nucleotides agree with TRBD1. In germline, CDR1 is MGHDK, CDR2 SYGVNS. This CDR3 contains 14 residues. After removal of 6 bases from V and 2 bases from J, the junction contained 2 bases not matched to a gene. The CDR3 nucleotides are TGTGCCAGCAGGGACAGGGGCACCTACAATGAGCAGTTCTTC. Its translation is CASRDRGTYNEQFF.

The chain has TRBV15 and TRBJ2-5; 8 nucleotides align to TRBD1. The CDR3 is 16 residues long. The V gene's germline CDR1 is LNHNV and CDR2 YYDKDF (reference sequence). The junction had 11 bases not matched to a gene; V was cut back by 3 bases and J by 5 bases. The CDR3 DNA sequence: TGTGCCACCAGCAGCCCCGGGACAGGCATGCAGGAGACCCAGTACTTC. This gives the protein CATSSPGTGMQETQYF.